This T cell receptor beta chain was recorded in a study of monozygotic twins with cystic fibrosis. CDR1 is SEHNR, CDR2 FQNEAQ, per germline (reference sequence). The CDR3 length is 14 residues. Trimming left V 1 base short and J 6 bases short, with 10 bases between. Produced via immunoSEQ multiplex PCR; TCRdb's table is partial and in-frame only. Here the sample spans 20,000 to 30,000 clones, 90% being singletons. The gene calls are TRBV7-9 and TRBJ1-5; D uncertain. The sequenced material came from blood. This TCR was recovered from a girl aged 2-10 years with cystic fibrosis. The CDR3 DNA reads TGTGCCAGCAGCTTAGGGGAGGGAGGTCAGCCCCAGCATTTT. Encoded protein: CASSLGEGGQPQHF.